The entry below gives a single T cell receptor (beta chain) sequence along with its context. Participant reports of clinical history set cohort assignment. The authors' processing: Cell counts per sample came from amplifying reference gene primers. The table came from immunoSEQ multiplex PCR; TCRdb's copy has only in-frame clones and leaves some out. That table gives V, J and clone size, and the DNA gave D and trimming. The table shows nearly 250,000 clones, with around 85% occurring only once. The sample belongs to a study of blood T cell repertoires in COVID-19. The ends were cut back, 4 bases at V and 1 base at J, with 14 bases in the middle. This CDR3 spans 16 amino acids. Germline assignment: CDR1 SGHNT and CDR2 YYREEE (reference sequence).

The sequence was collected from a woman between 50 and 59 years old with acute COVID-19. The sequencing sample was made of PBMCs or T cells enriched from blood (not recorded which). The gene calls are TRBV5-4 and TRBJ2-2; D is unclear. CDR3 in amino acids: CASSHGTTLNTGELFF. In nucleotides, the CDR3 is TGTGCCAGCAGCCATGGAACGACTTTGAACACCGGGGAGCTGTTTTTT.